One sample yielded the 2 T cell receptor beta chains listed below, sequenced in a study of shared clonotypes between healthy human individuals. Assay used: immunoSEQ multiplex PCR; TCRdb lists only in-frame clones, some missing. The sample has roughly 2.2 million clones, around 93% seen once. The sequencing input was naive CD4+ T cells from PBMCs. As for subset: CD45RA+ positively selected. The receptor set was obtained from a man between 18 and 35 years old in good health. Some clones in this sample may be carry-over from other donors' samples.

This clone showed up just once. The V and J genes are TRBV18 and TRBJ2-7; 7 positions agree with TRBD2. With 6 bases clipped from V and 0 bases from J, the junction kept 2 bases outside the gene matches. Germline V CDR1 and CDR2: KGHSH, LQKENI. The CDR3 has 13 amino acids. The CDR3 is CASSREDSYEQYF. The CDR3 nucleotides are TGTGCCAGCTCCCGGGAGGACTCCTACGAGCAGTACTTC.

The rearrangement uses TRBV28 and TRBJ1-1; D uncertain. The CDR3 is 15 amino acids. V was shortened by 3 bases and J by 2 bases, with 13 bases between the two germline ends. Germline V gene sequence: CDR1 MDHEN, CDR2 SYDVKM. The chain's CDR3 is CASSFGGLGNTEAFF. CDR3 DNA sequence: TGTGCCAGCAGTTTCGGAGGATTGGGAAACACTGAAGCTTTCTTT.